The 2 T cell receptor beta chains given below trace back to one sample, sequenced in a study of T cell responses to AZD1222 COVID-19 vaccine. The data were produced by immunoSEQ multiplex PCR, yet TCRdb's version contains in-frame clones alone and is incomplete. The sample has about 81,000 clones, 75% to 90% seen once; the top ten hold around 3.6%. The input for sequencing was peripheral blood, taken 28 days after the second AZD1222 dose. Every receptor here comes from an adult who received the AZD1222 COVID-19 vaccine.

The V and J genes are TRBV5-1 and TRBJ1-5; D possibly corresponds to TRBD1 (5 bases). The V end was cut by 0 bases, the J end by 5 bases, with 12 bases between. From germline, CDR1 is SGHRS and CDR2 YFSETQ. CDR3 length: 15 residues. The CDR3 sequence: CASSLDQGKDQPQHF. The CDR3 bases are TGCGCCAGCAGCTTGGACCAGGGAAAGGATCAGCCCCAGCATTTT.

V gene TRBV5-8 combines with J gene TRBJ1-3; unclear D gene. Trimming shortened V by 1 base and J by 8 bases, and 4 bases separated the two germline ends. Germline values: CDR1 SGHTS, CDR2 YDEGEE. The CDR3 is 11 residues long. DNA of the CDR3: TGTGCCAGCAGCTTGAGAGACACCATATATTTT. Protein sequence: CASSLRDTIYF.